There are a few counts of the clone carrying this T cell receptor beta chain. As yet, its antigen is unknown. TCRdb passed the 5' RACE reads through MiXCR, listing each CDR3 protein once. The sample records around 320,000 distinct CDR3 sequences, around 15% being singletons. Trimming shortened V by 7 bases and J by 3 bases, and 13 bases separated the two germline ends. Germline V gives CDR1 MNHNY, CDR2 SVGAGI (reference sequence). CDR3 length equals 13 residues. This sample is part of a study of T-cell memory formation after mild COVID-19. Study overall: TCR clusters showed largely donor specificity. Study results and limitations: Nothing showed for sure that second-wave clones peaking on day 37 were SARS-CoV-2 specific. CD4/CD8 balance held among clones contracting day 15 to 85, and later expanders leaned CD4+.

What was sequenced was PBMCs or a T cell subset sorted from them (not recorded which). The chain carries TRBV6-6 and TRBJ2-7, with D possibly matching TRBD2 (5 bases). The TCR sequence derives from a man between 18 and 35 years old who had mild COVID-19 (a few samples of this study predate the infection). Cell type and time point are not known. As DNA, the CDR3 is TGTGCCAGCATGAGGGCCACTCTCTACGAGCAGTACTTC. As protein: CASMRATLYEQYF.